This T cell receptor (beta chain) appears in the sequencing data of a study of T cell responses to AZD1222 COVID-19 vaccine. General study findings and limits: Repertoires were obtained solely post-peak T cell response. Vaccine-related CD4 TCRs covered spike, predominating at 160-218 and 743-854.

The repertoire was sequenced with immunoSEQ multiplex PCR; TCRdb's copy has only in-frame clones and lacks some. The sample contains some 87,000 clones, around 91% of which appear only once. V lost 5 bases, J lost 8 bases, and 7 bases lay in between. Germline V gene sequence: CDR1 MDHEN, CDR2 SYDVKM. The CDR3 is 11 residues long. Regarding this clone: Its matching antigen is unknown.

The gene calls are TRBV28 and TRBJ2-1; D call uncertain. This sequence originates from an adult in good health. This material consisted of peripheral blood, taken on day 0 of MenACWY control vaccination. CDR3 sequence reads: CASSKVYEQFF. CDR3 DNA sequence: TGTGCCAGCAGTAAGGTCTATGAGCAGTTCTTC.